These 9 T cell receptor beta chains came from one sample sequenced in a study of post-analysis software for immune sequencing data. General observations from the study: Included in a set of five TRBV segments more frequent in patients than controls were TRBV5-6, TRBV5-1 and TRBV20-1.

Each TCR beta cDNA library carried unique molecular identifiers. From the PCR reads, TCRdb called clonotypes with MiXCR, one entry per CDR3 protein. The sample comprises about 380,000 distinct CDR3 sequences, about a third of which are singletons, and around an eighth rests with the top ten. For these receptors, no antigen is known. The material sequenced was blood. These receptor sequences come from a girl under 18 with multiple sclerosis.

This clonotype occurred a few times. The chain carries TRBV20-1 and TRBJ1-2, with 12 bases fitting TRBD1. J was trimmed by 6 bases and V by 5 bases; bases with no gene match: 13. Germline CDR1 reads DFQATT; CDR2 reads SNEGSKA (reference sequence). This CDR3 has 16 amino acids. The CDR3 protein is CSAWRTGTGGVNGYTF. In nucleotides, the CDR3 is TGCAGTGCTTGGAGGACCGGGACAGGGGGCGTTAATGGCTACACCTTC.

V usage is TRBV24-1 and J usage is TRBJ1-5, with 7 bases matching TRBD1. The germline gives CDR1 KGHDR, CDR2 SFDVKD. The CDR3 is 15 amino acids. Trimming cost V 4 bases and J 3 bases; bases outside gene matches: 5. CDR3 protein: CATSETGDPNQPQHF. The CDR3 DNA is TGTGCCACCAGTGAAACAGGGGACCCCAATCAGCCCCAGCATTTT.

This clonotype was found a few times. V gene TRBV7-3 combines with J gene TRBJ2-3; 10 bases agree with TRBD2. With V trimmed by 5 bases and J by 6 bases, 5 bases remained unmatched. Germline-derived CDR1 and CDR2 are SGHTA and FQGTGA. CDR3 length: 14 residues. The CDR3 bases are TGTGCCAGCAGCCTTAGCGGGGGGAAGGATACGCAGTATTTT. It encodes CASSLSGGKDTQYF. Based on the CDR3 plus reference TRBV7-3 and TRBJ2-3, the full variable domain is GAGVSQTPSNKVTEKGKYVELRCDPISGHTALYWYRQSLGQGPEFLIYFQGTGAADDSGLPNDRFFAVRPEGSVSTLKIQRTERGDSAVYLCASSLSGGKDTQYFGPGTRLTVL.

This clonotype was counted between two and nine times. The chain recombines TRBV6-2 or TRBV6-3 with TRBJ2-1; 8 nucleotides match TRBD2. Germline V lookup: CDR1 MNHEY, CDR2 SVGEGT. J gave up 5 bases and V 2 bases, and 8 bases lay outside the gene matches. This CDR3 has 16 residues. The CDR3 coding sequence is TGTGCCAGCAGTTACCCCCCAGCGGGAGATAACAATGAGCAGTTCTTC. Its translation is CASSYPPAGDNNEQFF.

This clonotype was seen a handful of times. The chain has TRBV20-1 and TRBJ2-5; 9 nucleotides align to TRBD1. The J call is doubtful: the DNA matches TRBJ2-7 better. The CDR3 sequence is 14 residues long. In germline, CDR1 is DFQATT, CDR2 SNEGSKA (reference sequence). Here the CDR3 DNA reads TGCAGTGCGGCCAGGACAGGGGTGAGGTACGAGCAGTACTTC. Its protein is CSAARTGVRYEQYF.

The chain is built from TRBV28 and TRBJ2-5, with a tentative D call TRBD2 (6 bases). This CDR3 region has 12 residues. Per germline, CDR1 MDHEN and CDR2 SYDVKM. Trimming removed 5 bases at V and 11 bases at J, with 15 bases between. The CDR3 loop is CASSPHPGEQYF. In nucleotides, the CDR3 is TGTGCCAGCAGTCCACACCCGGGGGAGCAGTACTTC.

This clonotype was seen a few times. The V gene is TRBV6-2 or TRBV6-3, the J gene TRBJ1-1; TRBD1 agrees at 7 bases. CDR3 length: 14 amino acids. CDR1 and CDR2 (germline): MNHEY, SVGEGT. The trim removed 6 bases at V and 3 bases at J, leaving 7 bases unmatched. CDR3 residues: CASSRDRSYTEAFF. CDR3 DNA: TGTGCCAGCAGCAGGGACAGATCGTACACTGAAGCTTTCTTT.

V usage is TRBV7-9 and J usage is TRBJ2-7; D gene uncertain. Germline V gene sequence: CDR1 SEHNR, CDR2 FQNEAQ (reference sequence). CDR3 length equals 15 residues. The germline V and J ends were trimmed by 5 bases and 3 bases, with 17 bases remaining between them. The CDR3 here is CASSPPSPTDYEQYF. In DNA form, the CDR3 reads TGTGCCAGCAGCCCCCCAAGTCCAACTGACTACGAGCAGTACTTC.

The V gene is TRBV7-6, the J gene TRBJ2-7; no clear D gene. The CDR3 contains 16 residues. Trimming shortened V by 5 bases and J by 1 base, and 18 bases separated the two germline ends. Germline assignment: CDR1 SGHVS and CDR2 FNYEAQ. In DNA form, the CDR3 reads TGTGCCAGCAGCCTTAGTACAGTCGGCAGGTCCTACGAGCAGTACTTC. Protein product: CASSLSTVGRSYEQYF. Combining the CDR3 with reference TRBV7-6 and TRBJ2-7 gives the whole variable domain GAGVSQSPRYKVTKRGQDVALRCDPISGHVSLYWYRQALGQGPEFLTYFNYEAQQDKSGLPNDRFSAERPEGSISTLTIQRTEQRDSAMYRCASSLSTVGRSYEQYFGPGTRLTVT.